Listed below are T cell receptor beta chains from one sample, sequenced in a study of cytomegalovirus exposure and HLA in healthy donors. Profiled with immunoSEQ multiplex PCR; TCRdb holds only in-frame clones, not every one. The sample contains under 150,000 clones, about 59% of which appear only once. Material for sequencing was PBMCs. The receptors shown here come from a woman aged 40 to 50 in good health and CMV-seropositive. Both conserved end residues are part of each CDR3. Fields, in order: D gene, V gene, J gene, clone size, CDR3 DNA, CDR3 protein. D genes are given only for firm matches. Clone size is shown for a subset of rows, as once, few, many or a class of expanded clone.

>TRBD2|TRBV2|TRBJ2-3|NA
TGTGCCAGCACACCGAGCGGGAGACGAGATACGCAGTATTTT
CASTPSGRRDTQYF
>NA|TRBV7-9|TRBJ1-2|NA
TGTGCCAGCAGCTTAAATAGCCCCGCAAGTGGCTACACCTTC
CASSLNSPASGYTF
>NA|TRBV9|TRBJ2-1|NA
TGTGCCAGCAGCGTAGGGACTGCCAGCTACAATGAGCAGTTCTTC
CASSVGTASYNEQFF
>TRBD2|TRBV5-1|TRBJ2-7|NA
TGCGCCAGCAGCTTGGCCTTGAGGGAGGGCCTCCCCGAGCAGTACTTC
CASSLALREGLPEQYF
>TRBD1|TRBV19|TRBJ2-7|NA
TGTGCCAGTAGTATCTCGGGACAGGGTGGACTGTACGAGCAGTACTTC
CASSISGQGGLYEQYF
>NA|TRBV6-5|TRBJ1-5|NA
TGTGCCAGTTTAGCGGATTTCGGTCAGCCCCAGCATTTT
CASLADFGQPQHF
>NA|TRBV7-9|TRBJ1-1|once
TGTGCCAGCAGCTTAGAGGTTATAGGTGGAGAGGCTTTCTTT
CASSLEVIGGEAFF
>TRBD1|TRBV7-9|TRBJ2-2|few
TGTGCCAGCAGCTTGGCCAAGGGACAGCCGGTACCCGGGGAGCTGTTTTTT
CASSLAKGQPVPGELFF
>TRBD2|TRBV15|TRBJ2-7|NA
TGTGCCACCAGCGGAGGGACTAGCGGGACGAGAATAGACTACGGGCAGTACTTC
CATSGGTSGTRIDYGQYF
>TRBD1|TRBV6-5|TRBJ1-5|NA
TGTGCCAGCCAGGGGGCAAGCAATCAGCCCCAGCATTTT
CASQGASNQPQHF